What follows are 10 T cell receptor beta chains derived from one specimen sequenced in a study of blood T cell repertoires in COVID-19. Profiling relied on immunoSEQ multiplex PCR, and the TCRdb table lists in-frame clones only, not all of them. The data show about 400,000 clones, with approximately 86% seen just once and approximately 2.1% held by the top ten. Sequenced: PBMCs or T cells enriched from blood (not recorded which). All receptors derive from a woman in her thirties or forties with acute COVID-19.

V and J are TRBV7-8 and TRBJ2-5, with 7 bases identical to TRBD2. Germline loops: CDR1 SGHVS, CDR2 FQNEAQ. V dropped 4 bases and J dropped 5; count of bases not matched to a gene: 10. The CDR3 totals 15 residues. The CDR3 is CASSSRTGGWETQYF. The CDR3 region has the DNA TGTGCCAGCAGCTCACGTACGGGGGGTTGGGAGACCCAGTACTTC. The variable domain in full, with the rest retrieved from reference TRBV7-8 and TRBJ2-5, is GAGVSQSPRYKVAKRGQDVALRCDPISGHVSLFWYQQALGQGPEFLTYFQNEAQLDKSGLPSDRFFAERPEGSVSTLKIQRTQQEDSAVYLCASSSRTGGWETQYFGPGTRLLVL.

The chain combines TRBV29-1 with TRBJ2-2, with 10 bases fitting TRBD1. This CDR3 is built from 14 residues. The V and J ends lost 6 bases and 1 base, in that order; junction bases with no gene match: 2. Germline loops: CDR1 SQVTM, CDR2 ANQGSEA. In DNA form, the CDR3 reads TGCAGCGTGGGGGACAGGGGGAACACCGGGGAGCTGTTTTTT. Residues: CSVGDRGNTGELFF.

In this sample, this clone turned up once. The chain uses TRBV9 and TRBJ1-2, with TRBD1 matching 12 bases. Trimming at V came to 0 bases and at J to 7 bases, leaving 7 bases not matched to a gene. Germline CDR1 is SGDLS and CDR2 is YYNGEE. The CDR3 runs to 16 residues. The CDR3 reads CASSVGGTGGSGGYTF. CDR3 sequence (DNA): TGTGCCAGCAGCGTAGGAGGGACAGGGGGCTCTGGTGGCTACACCTTC.

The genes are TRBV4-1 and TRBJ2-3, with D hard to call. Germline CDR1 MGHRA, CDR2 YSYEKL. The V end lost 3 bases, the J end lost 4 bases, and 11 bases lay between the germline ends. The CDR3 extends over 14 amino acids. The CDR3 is CASSQSLGADTQYF. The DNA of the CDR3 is TGCGCCAGCAGCCAGTCGCTAGGTGCAGATACGCAGTATTTT.

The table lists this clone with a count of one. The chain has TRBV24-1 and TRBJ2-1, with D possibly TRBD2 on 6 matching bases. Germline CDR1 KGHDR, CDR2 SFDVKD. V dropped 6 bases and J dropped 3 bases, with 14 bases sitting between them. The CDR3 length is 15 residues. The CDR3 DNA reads TGTGCCACCAGTAAAGGGACTGCTCTCTACAATGAGCAGTTCTTC. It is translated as CATSKGTALYNEQFF.

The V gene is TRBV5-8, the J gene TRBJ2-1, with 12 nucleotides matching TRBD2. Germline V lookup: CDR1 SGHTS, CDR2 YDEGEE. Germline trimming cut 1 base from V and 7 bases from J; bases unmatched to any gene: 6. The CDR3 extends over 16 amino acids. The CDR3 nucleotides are TGTGCCAGCAGCTTGTGGCTAGCGGGGGGGCGGAATGAGCAGTTCTTC. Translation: CASSLWLAGGRNEQFF.

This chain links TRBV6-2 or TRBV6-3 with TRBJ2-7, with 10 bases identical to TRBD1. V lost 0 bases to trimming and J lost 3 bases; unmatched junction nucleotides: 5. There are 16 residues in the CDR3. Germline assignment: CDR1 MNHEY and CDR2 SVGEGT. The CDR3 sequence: CASSYSRDRGDYEQYF. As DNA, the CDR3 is TGTGCCAGCAGTTACTCTCGGGACAGGGGCGACTACGAGCAGTACTTC.

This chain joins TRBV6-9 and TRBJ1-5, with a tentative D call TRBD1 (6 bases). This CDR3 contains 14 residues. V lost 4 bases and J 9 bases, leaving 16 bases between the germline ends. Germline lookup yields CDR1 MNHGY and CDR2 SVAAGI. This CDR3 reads CASSSDRSLRPQHF. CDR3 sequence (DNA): TGTGCCAGCAGTTCTGACAGGAGCCTAAGGCCCCAGCATTTT.

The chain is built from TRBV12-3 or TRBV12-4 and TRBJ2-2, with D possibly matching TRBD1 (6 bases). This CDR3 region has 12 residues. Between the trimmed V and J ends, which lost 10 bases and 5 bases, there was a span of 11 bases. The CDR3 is CAIGRGTGELFF. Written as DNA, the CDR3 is TGTGCCATTGGTAGGGGGACCGGGGAGCTGTTTTTT.

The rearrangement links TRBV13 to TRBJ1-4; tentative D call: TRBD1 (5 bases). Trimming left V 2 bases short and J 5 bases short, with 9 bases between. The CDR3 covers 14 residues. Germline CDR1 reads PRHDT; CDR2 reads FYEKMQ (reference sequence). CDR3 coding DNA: TGTGCCAGCAGCTTAACGGGGGGGAATGAAAAACTGTTTTTT. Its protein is CASSLTGGNEKLFF.